This TCR beta chain emerged from a study of cytomegalovirus exposure and HLA in healthy donors. The CDR3 is 17 amino acids. V dropped 4 bases and J dropped 0; count of bases not matched to a gene: 9. From germline, CDR1 is SGDLS and CDR2 YYNGEE. In its sample, this clone was seen once. Primers included in the PCR were 60 Vbeta and 13 Jbeta primers. The method was immunoSEQ multiplex PCR; TCRdb's version includes in-frame clones alone and lacks a portion of them. The table lists 150,000 or so clones, over 65% of them singletons, with 0.7% to 0.85% in the top ten. This TCR was recovered from a female donor in good health and CMV-seronegative. This chain joins TRBV9 and TRBJ2-1; 8 bases are a match to TRBD2. Sequenced material: PBMCs. The CDR3 DNA reads TGTGCCAGCAGCCCCAGACTAGCGCTAAGCTCCTACAATGAGCAGTTCTTC. Amino acid sequence: CASSPRLALSSYNEQFF. The full variable domain, in which reference TRBV9 and TRBJ2-1 provide the parts outside the CDR3, is DSGVTQTPKHLITATGQRVTLRCSPRSGDLSVYWYQQSLDQGLQFLIQYYNGEERAKGNILERFSAQQFPDLHSELNLSSLELGDSALYFCASSPRLALSSYNEQFFGPGTRLTVL.